This record looks at one TCR beta chain sequence and its context. This record belongs to a study of blood T cell repertoires in COVID-19. Germline V gene data show CDR1 as LGHDT and CDR2 as YNNKEL (reference sequence). The CDR3 extends over 14 amino acids. V was pared by 1 base and J by 6 bases, with 10 bases between. Assay used: immunoSEQ multiplex PCR; TCRdb lists only in-frame clones, some missing. The sample has 150,000 or so clones; about 91% are singletons. Sequenced: peripheral blood. J is TRBJ1-5 and V is TRBV3-1 (or the pseudogene TRBV3-2), with no clear D. The sequence derives from a woman aged 55-70 years with acute or convalescent COVID-19. CDR3 coding DNA: TGTGCCAGCAGCCAAGTCGAGGGTGCTCAGCCCCAGCATTTT. Encoded protein: CASSQVEGAQPQHF.